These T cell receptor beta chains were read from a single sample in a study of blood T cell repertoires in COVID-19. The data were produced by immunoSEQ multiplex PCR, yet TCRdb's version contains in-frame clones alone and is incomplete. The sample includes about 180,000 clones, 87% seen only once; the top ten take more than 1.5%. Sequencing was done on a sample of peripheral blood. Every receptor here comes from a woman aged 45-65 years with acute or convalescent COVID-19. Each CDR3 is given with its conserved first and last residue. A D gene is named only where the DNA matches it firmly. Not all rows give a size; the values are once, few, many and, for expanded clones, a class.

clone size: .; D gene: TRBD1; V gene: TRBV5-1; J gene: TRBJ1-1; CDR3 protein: CASSLTGEVTEAFF; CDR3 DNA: TGCGCCAGCAGCTTGACAGGGGAGGTCACTGAAGCTTTCTTT
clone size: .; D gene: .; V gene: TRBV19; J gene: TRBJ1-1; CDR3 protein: CASVLRGRPEAFF; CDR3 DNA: TGTGCCAGTGTTCTCCGCGGGAGACCTGAAGCTTTCTTT
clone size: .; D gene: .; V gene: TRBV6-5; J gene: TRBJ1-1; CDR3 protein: CASSYELEAFF; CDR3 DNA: TGTGCCAGCAGTTACGAACTGGAGGCTTTCTTT
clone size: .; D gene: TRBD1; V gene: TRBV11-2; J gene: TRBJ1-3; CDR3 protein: CASSQGANGNTIYF; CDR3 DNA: TGTGCCAGCAGCCAGGGGGCGAATGGAAACACCATATATTTT
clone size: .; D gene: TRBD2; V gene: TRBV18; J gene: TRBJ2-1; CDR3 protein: CASSPPGLSGSSYNEQFF; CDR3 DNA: TGTGCCAGCTCACCACCGGGGCTGAGCGGGAGCTCCTACAATGAGCAGTTCTTC
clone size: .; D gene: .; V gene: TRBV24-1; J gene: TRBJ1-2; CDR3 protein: CATSARGYGYTF; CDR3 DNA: TGTGCCACCAGTGCACGGGGATATGGCTACACCTTC
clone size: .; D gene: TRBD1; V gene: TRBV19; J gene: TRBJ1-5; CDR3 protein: CASSPQGAREPQHF; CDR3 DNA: TGTGCCAGTAGTCCCCAGGGGGCGAGGGAGCCCCAGCATTTT
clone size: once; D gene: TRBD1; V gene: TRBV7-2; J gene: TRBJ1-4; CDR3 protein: CASSLNPTGEGEKLFF; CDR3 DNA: TGTGCCAGCAGCTTAAACCCGACAGGGGAGGGGGAAAAACTGTTTTTT
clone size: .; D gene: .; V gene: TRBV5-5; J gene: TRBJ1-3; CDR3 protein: CASSLEDNSGNTIYF; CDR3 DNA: TGTGCCAGCAGCTTGGAAGACAACTCTGGAAACACCATATATTTT
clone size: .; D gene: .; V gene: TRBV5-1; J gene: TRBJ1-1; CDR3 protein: CASSPTAGLENTEAFF; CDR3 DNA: TGCGCCAGCAGCCCTACGGCAGGACTGGAGAACACTGAAGCTTTCTTT
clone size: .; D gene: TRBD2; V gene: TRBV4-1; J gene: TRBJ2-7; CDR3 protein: CASSQEVAGGPGEQYF; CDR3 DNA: TGCGCCAGCAGCCAGGAAGTAGCGGGAGGGCCGGGGGAGCAGTACTTC
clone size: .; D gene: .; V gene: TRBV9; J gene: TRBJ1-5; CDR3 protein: CASSPWKGDGQPQHF; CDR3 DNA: TGTGCCAGCAGCCCCTGGAAGGGGGACGGTCAGCCCCAGCATTTT
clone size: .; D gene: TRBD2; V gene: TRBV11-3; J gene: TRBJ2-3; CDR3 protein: CASSLSQRGSTDTQYF; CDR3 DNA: TGTGCCAGCAGCTTATCCCAGCGGGGCAGCACAGATACGCAGTATTTT
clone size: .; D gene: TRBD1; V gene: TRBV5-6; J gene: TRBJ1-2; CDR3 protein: CASSSQGRGYTF; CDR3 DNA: TGTGCCAGCAGCTCACAGGGGCGTGGCTACACCTTC